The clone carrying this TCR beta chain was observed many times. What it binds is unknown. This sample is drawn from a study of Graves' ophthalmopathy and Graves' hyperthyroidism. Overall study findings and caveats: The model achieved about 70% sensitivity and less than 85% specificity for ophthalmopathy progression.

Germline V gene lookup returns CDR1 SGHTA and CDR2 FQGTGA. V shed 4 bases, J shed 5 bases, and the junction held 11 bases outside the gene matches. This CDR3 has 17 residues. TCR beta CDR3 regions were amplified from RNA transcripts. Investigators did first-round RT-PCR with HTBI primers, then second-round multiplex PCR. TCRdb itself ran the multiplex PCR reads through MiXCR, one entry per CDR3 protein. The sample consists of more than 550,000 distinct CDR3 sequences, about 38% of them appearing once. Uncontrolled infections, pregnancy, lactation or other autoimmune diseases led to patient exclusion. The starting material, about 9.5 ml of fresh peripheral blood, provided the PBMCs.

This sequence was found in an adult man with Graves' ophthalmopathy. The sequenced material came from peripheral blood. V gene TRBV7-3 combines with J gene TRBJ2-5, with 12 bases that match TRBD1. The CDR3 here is CASSSYAPGQGAETQYF. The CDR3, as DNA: TGTGCCAGCAGCTCCTACGCTCCGGGACAGGGGGCCGAGACCCAGTACTTC. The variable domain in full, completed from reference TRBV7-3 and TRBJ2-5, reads GAGVSQTPSNKVTEKGKYVELRCDPISGHTALYWYRQSLGQGPEFLIYFQGTGAADDSGLPNDRFFAVRPEGSVSTLKIQRTERGDSAVYLCASSSYAPGQGAETQYFGPGTRLLVL.